These 22 T cell receptor beta chains came from one sample sequenced in a study of early T cells in non-severe SARS-CoV-2 infection. TCRdb analysed the 5' RACE reads with MiXCR anew, one entry per CDR3 protein. The table shows approximately 71,000 distinct CDR3 sequences, with around an eighth occurring only once. This sample comprised whole blood, obtained at baseline. The origin of the receptors is an adult who was a healthcare worker with PCR-confirmed SARS-CoV-2 infection or an uninfected control (not recorded which).

CDR3 sequence (DNA): TGCAGCGTGGGGACTGGCTATGGCTACACCTTC. Protein product: CSVGTGYGYTF. This rearrangement joins TRBV29-1 to TRBJ1-2; the D gene is possibly TRBD1 (5 bases). The length of the CDR3 is 11 residues. Trimming removed 6 bases at V and 4 bases at J, with 9 bases between. CDR1 and CDR2 (germline): SQVTM, ANQGSEA.

This clonotype was seen at least ten times. The rearrangement joins TRBV19 to TRBJ2-1, with TRBD1 identical over 9 bases. In germline, CDR1 is LNHDA, CDR2 SQIVND (reference sequence). The CDR3 loop spans 15 amino acids. Trimming cost V 5 bases and J 2 bases; bases outside gene matches: 4. The CDR3 loop reads CASSVDRGPYNEQFF. CDR3 coding DNA: TGTGCCAGTAGTGTGGACAGGGGCCCCTACAATGAGCAGTTCTTC.

This chain uses TRBV6-6 with TRBJ1-4, with TRBD1 identical over 11 bases. Germline V gene data show CDR1 as MNHNY and CDR2 as SVGAGI (reference sequence). Losses at the gene ends were 2 bases for V and 8 bases for J; bases not matched to a gene: 10. The CDR3 runs 17 residues. The CDR3 coding sequence is TGTGCCAGCAGTTACCCCCCTTCGGACAGGGGGCTGGAAAAACTGTTTTTT. Its protein is CASSYPPSDRGLEKLFF.

V usage is TRBV18 and J usage is TRBJ1-1; 8 bases are a match to TRBD1. V shed 0 bases, J shed 1 base, and the junction held 1 base outside the gene matches. The CDR3 extends over 15 amino acids. Per the germline V gene, CDR1 is KGHSH and CDR2 is LQKENI. CDR3 DNA sequence: TGTGCCAGCTCACCACCCGGGACAGGGAACACTGAAGCTTTCTTT. Protein product: CASSPPGTGNTEAFF. Full variable domain (missing parts from reference TRBV18 and TRBJ1-1): NAGVMQNPRHLVRRRGQEARLRCSPMKGHSHVYWYRQLPEEGLKFMVYLQKENIIDESGMPKERFSAEFPKEGPSILRIQQVVRGDSAAYFCASSPPGTGNTEAFFGQGTRLTVV.

This clonotype was observed a handful of times. This sequence joins TRBV20-1 and TRBJ2-3, with 15 bases that match TRBD2. This CDR3 has 16 residues. The J segment lost 4 bases and the V segment lost 6 bases, leaving 8 bases of the junction unmatched. Germline values: CDR1 DFQATT, CDR2 SNEGSKA (reference sequence). As DNA, the CDR3 is TGCAGTGCCAGGACTAGCGGGGGGGCCCGCGCAGATACGCAGTATTTT. Translating it yields CSARTSGGARADTQYF.

The rearrangement joins TRBV28 to TRBJ2-1; D ambiguous. CDR1 and CDR2 from the germline V gene are MDHEN and SYDVKM. Trimming took 6 bases from V and 4 from J, leaving 13 bases between them. This CDR3 comprises 14 residues. CDR3 in DNA: TGTGCCAGCAGACGGGCCACCCCTTACAATGAGCAGTTCTTC. It codes for CASRRATPYNEQFF.

This clonotype occurred many times. This sequence joins TRBV12-5 and TRBJ2-2; D unresolved. This CDR3 is 11 amino acids long. Germline CDR1 reads LGHNT; CDR2 reads FRNRAP. Trimming stripped 5 bases from V and 7 bases from J, with 5 bases between. The CDR3 DNA is TGTGCTAGTGGTGGTGACGGGGAGCTGTTTTTT. As protein: CASGGDGELFF.

This clonotype appeared many times. An end of the junction does not agree with germline; a read error may underlie this. This rearrangement joins TRBV5-1 to TRBJ2-3, with D possibly being TRBD2 (5 bases). Germline values: CDR1 SGHRS, CDR2 YFSETQ. CDR3 length equals 12 residues. The CDR3 here is CASSLEGDTQYF. The CDR3 nucleotides are TGTGCCAGCAGCTTAGAGGGAGATACGCAGTATTTT.

The table lists this clonotype with many counts. The chain is built from TRBV2 and TRBJ2-2; D is ambiguous. Germline lookup yields CDR1 SNHLY and CDR2 FYNNEI. This CDR3 is 15 amino acids long. V lost 7 bases and J lost 4, with 16 bases in between. This chain's CDR3 is CASKIGIVSTGELFF. The CDR3 DNA is TGTGCCAGCAAGATTGGAATCGTGTCCACCGGGGAGCTGTTTTTT.

This clonotype has more than one count but fewer than ten. The chain carries TRBV29-1 and TRBJ2-6; D call uncertain. The CDR3 consists of 14 residues. Germline-derived CDR1 and CDR2 are SQVTM and ANQGSEA. V was shortened by 5 bases and J by 0 bases, with 8 bases between the two germline ends. The CDR3 is CSVFGDSGANVLTF. The DNA of the CDR3 is TGCAGCGTTTTCGGAGACTCTGGGGCCAACGTCCTGACTTTC.

The table lists this clonotype with a count of one. The rearrangement links TRBV11-2 to TRBJ1-1; D not resolved. Trimming took 1 base from V and 10 from J, leaving 13 bases between them. This CDR3 spans 13 amino acids. Per germline, CDR1 SGHAT and CDR2 FQNNGV. CDR3 in DNA: TGTGCCAGCAGCTTAGTGTTTTGGGAGAGAGCTTTCTTT. This translates into CASSLVFWERAFF. Full variable domain (rest looked up from reference TRBV11-2 and TRBJ1-1): EAGVAQSPRYKIIEKRQSVAFWCNPISGHATLYWYQQILGQGPKLLIQFQNNGVVDDSQLPKDRFSAERLKGVDSTLKIQPAKLEDSAVYLCASSLVFWERAFFGQGTRLTVV.

The chain is built from TRBV5-1 and TRBJ2-7; possibly TRBD1 for D (6 bases). CDR1 is SGHRS, CDR2 YFSETQ, per germline. V was pared by 2 bases and J by 3 bases, with 12 bases between. The CDR3 consists of 14 residues. This CDR3 is CASSLSGQNYEQYF. The CDR3 DNA sequence: TGCGCCAGCAGCTTATCCGGACAGAACTACGAGCAGTACTTC. Drawing the rest from reference TRBV5-1 and TRBJ2-7, the complete variable domain is KAGVTQTPRYLIKTRGQQVTLSCSPISGHRSVSWYQQTPGQGLQFLFEYFSETQRNKGNFPGRFSGRQFSNSRSEMNVSTLELGDSALYLCASSLSGQNYEQYFGPGTRLTVT.

The chain couples TRBV5-1 to TRBJ1-1; D is possibly TRBD1 (5 bases). The CDR3 length is 14 residues. V lost 4 bases to trimming and J lost 4 bases, with 14 bases between them. Germline V gene sequence: CDR1 SGHRS, CDR2 YFSETQ. The CDR3 DNA follows: TGCGCCAGCAGCAACCAGGGTCGTGGCACTGAAGCTTTCTTT. This encodes CASSNQGRGTEAFF.

This chain uses TRBV28 with TRBJ2-7, with a tentative D call TRBD2 (5 bases). Germline CDR1 is MDHEN and CDR2 is SYDVKM. The V end lost 5 bases, the J end lost 4 bases, and 15 bases lay between the germline ends. CDR3 size: 14 residues. CDR3 DNA: TGTGCCAGCAGTCGAGGGCGGAGCCTTTACGAGCAGTACTTC. It specifies CASSRGRSLYEQYF. Combining the CDR3 with reference TRBV28 and TRBJ2-7 gives the whole variable domain DVKVTQSSRYLVKRTGEKVFLECVQDMDHENMFWYRQDPGLGLRLIYFSYDVKMKEKGDIPEGYSVSREKKERFSLILESASTNQTSMYLCASSRGRSLYEQYFGPGTRLTVT.

The V gene is TRBV7-2, the J gene TRBJ2-7; 9 bases map to TRBD1. Germline V gene data show CDR1 as SGHTA and CDR2 as FQGNSA. With 0 bases clipped from V and 2 bases from J, the junction kept 5 bases outside the gene matches. The CDR3 runs to 16 residues. This CDR3 is CASSLAPGQGTYEQYF. Here the CDR3 DNA reads TGTGCCAGCAGCTTAGCCCCGGGACAGGGTACCTACGAGCAGTACTTC.

This clonotype was seen at least ten times. The chain links TRBV6-2 or TRBV6-3 to TRBJ1-5; unclear D gene. This CDR3 has 13 residues. The V gene lost 6 bases and the J gene lost 2 bases, with 8 bases spanning the gap. Germline-derived CDR1 and CDR2 are MNHEY and SVGEGT. The CDR3 loop reads CASSPWGNQPQHF. The CDR3 DNA reads as TGTGCCAGCAGCCCCTGGGGCAATCAGCCCCAGCATTTT.

The chain is built from TRBV18 and TRBJ2-1; TRBD2 agrees at 13 bases. The CDR3 totals 18 residues. The germline CDR1 and CDR2 sequences are KGHSH and LQKENI. With 2 bases clipped from V and 4 bases from J, the junction kept 8 bases outside the gene matches. DNA of the CDR3: TGTGCCAGCTCACCATCAGGACTAGCGGGGGCGCTTTACAATGAGCAGTTCTTC. Its protein is CASSPSGLAGALYNEQFF. Variable domain in full (rest from reference TRBV18 and TRBJ2-1): NAGVMQNPRHLVRRRGQEARLRCSPMKGHSHVYWYRQLPEEGLKFMVYLQKENIIDESGMPKERFSAEFPKEGPSILRIQQVVRGDSAAYFCASSPSGLAGALYNEQFFGPGTRLTVL.

This chain uses TRBV29-1 with TRBJ2-5, with 11 bases fitting TRBD2. Looked up from germline, CDR1 is SQVTM and CDR2 is ANQGSEA. CDR3 size: 12 residues. The J segment lost 3 bases and the V segment lost 8 bases, leaving 2 bases of the junction unmatched. CDR3: CSSGLAEETQYF. The CDR3 DNA reads as TGCAGCTCGGGACTAGCGGAAGAGACCCAGTACTTC.

At least ten counts were recorded for this clonotype. This chain links TRBV7-9 with TRBJ2-1; possible D gene TRBD1, 6 bases. Germline V gene lookup returns CDR1 SEHNR and CDR2 FQNEAQ (reference sequence). Between the trimmed V and J ends, which lost 6 bases and 3 bases, there was a span of 15 bases. This CDR3 has 15 residues. The CDR3 region has the DNA TGTGCCAGCAGTCCCAGGGGTCTGGACTACAATGAGCAGTTCTTC. Translated: CASSPRGLDYNEQFF.

This clonotype was observed many times. The CDR3 DNA follows: TGTGCCAGCAGCGCCGGGAGAGAAGGGTACGAGCAGTACTTC. Amino acids: CASSAGREGYEQYF. The chain employs TRBV6-5 and TRBJ2-7, with D possibly TRBD2 on 6 matching bases. Trimming removed 6 bases at V and 4 bases at J, with 16 bases between. This CDR3 contains 14 residues. From germline, CDR1 is MNHEY and CDR2 SVGAGI.

This clonotype was picked up a small number of times. The chain joins TRBV12-3 or TRBV12-4 to TRBJ2-5; D might be TRBD1 (6 bases). This CDR3 is 12 amino acids long. Trimming removed 8 bases from V and 5 bases from J, with 12 bases in between. In DNA, the CDR3 is TGTGCCAGCGGAACCAGGGGCGAGACCCAGTACTTC. Its translation is CASGTRGETQYF.

A few counts support this clonotype. This chain links TRBV5-6 with TRBJ1-2; D call uncertain. The germline V gene has CDR1 SGHDT and CDR2 YYEEEE. Trimming removed 3 bases from V and 14 bases from J, with 17 bases in between. The CDR3 loop spans 12 amino acids. Written as DNA, the CDR3 is TGTGCCAGCAGCTCAGCGGGCCGACCTGATACCTTC. It translates to CASSSAGRPDTF.